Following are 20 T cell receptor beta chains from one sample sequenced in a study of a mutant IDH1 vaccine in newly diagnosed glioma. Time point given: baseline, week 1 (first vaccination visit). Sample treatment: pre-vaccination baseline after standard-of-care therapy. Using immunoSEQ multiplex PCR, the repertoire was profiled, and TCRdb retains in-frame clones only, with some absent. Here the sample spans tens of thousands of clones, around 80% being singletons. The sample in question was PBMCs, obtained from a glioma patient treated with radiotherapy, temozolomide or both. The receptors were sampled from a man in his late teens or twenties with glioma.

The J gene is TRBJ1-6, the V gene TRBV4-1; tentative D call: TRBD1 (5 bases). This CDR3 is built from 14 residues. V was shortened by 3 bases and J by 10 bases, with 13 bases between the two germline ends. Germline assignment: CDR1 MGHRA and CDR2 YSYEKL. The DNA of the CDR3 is TGCGCCAGCAGCCAGGGGGTGGGGGGGTCACCCCTCCACTTT. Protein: CASSQGVGGSPLHF.

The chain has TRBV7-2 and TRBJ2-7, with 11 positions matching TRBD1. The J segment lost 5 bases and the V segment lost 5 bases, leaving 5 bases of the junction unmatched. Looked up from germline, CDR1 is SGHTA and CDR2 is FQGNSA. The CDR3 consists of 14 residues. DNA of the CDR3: TGTGCCAGCAGCAATGGACAGGGGGCGAACGAGCAGTACTTC. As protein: CASSNGQGANEQYF.

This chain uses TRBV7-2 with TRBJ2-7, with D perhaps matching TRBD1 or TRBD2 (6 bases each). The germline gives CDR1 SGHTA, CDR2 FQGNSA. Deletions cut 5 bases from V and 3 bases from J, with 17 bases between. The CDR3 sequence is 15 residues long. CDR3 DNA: TGTGCCAGCAGCCTTATTCGGGGGCCGAACTACGAGCAGTACTTC. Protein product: CASSLIRGPNYEQYF.

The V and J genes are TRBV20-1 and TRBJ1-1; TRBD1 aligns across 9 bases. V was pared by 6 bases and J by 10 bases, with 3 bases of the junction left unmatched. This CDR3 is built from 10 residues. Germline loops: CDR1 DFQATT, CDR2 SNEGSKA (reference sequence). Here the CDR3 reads CSAPGQGAFF. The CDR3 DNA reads TGCAGTGCACCGGGACAGGGAGCTTTCTTT.

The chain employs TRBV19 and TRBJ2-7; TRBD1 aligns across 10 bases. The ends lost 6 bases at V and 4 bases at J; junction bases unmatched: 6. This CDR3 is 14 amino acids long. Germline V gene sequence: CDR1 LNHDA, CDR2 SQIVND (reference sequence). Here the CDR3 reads CASRKRDRGYEQYF. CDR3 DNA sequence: TGTGCCAGTAGGAAGCGGGACAGGGGATACGAGCAGTACTTC.

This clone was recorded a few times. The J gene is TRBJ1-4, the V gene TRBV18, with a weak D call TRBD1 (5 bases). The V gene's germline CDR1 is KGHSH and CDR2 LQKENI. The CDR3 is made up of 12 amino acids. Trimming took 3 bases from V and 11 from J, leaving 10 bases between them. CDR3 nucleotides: TGTGCCAGCTCACCCGAGGCAGGGAAACTGTTTTTT. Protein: CASSPEAGKLFF.

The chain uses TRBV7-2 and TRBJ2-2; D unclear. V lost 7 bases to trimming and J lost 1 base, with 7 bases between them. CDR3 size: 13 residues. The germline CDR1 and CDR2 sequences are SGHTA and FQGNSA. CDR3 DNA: TGTGCCAGCAAGCTAGTGAACACCGGGGAGCTGTTTTTT. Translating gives CASKLVNTGELFF.

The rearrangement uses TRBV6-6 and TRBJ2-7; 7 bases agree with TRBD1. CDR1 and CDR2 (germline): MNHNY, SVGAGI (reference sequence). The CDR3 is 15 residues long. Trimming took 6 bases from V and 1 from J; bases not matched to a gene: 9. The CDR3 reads CASSPGGGQSYEQYF. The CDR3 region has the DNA TGTGCCAGCAGCCCCGGTGGGGGACAGTCCTACGAGCAGTACTTC.

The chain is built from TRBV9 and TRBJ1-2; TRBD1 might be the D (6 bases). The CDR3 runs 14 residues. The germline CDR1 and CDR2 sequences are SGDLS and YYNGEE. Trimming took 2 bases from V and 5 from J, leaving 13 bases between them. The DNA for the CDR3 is TGTGCCAGCAGCGTTACGACAGGTGATTATGGCTACACCTTC. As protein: CASSVTTGDYGYTF.

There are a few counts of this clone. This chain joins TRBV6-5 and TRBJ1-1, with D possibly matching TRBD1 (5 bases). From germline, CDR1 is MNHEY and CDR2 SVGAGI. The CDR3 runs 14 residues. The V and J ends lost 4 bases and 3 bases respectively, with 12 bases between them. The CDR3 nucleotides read TGTGCCAGCAGTTTCAGCCGGGGGGACACTGAAGCTTTCTTT. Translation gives CASSFSRGDTEAFF.

The CDR3, as DNA: TGTGCCAGCAGTACTCAGGGGTGGGTGGATGAAGCTTTCTTT. Its translation: CASSTQGWVDEAFF. The V and J genes are TRBV27 and TRBJ1-1, with TRBD1 as a possible D gene (6 bases). The V and J ends lost 5 bases and 7 bases respectively, with 17 bases between them. The CDR3 runs 14 residues. Looked up from germline, CDR1 is MNHEY and CDR2 is SMNVEV (reference sequence).

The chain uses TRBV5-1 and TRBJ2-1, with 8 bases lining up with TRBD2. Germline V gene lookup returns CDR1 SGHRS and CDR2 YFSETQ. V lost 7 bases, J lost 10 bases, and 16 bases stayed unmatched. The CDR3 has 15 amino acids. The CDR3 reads CASGGGASGGPEQFF. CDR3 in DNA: TGCGCCAGCGGCGGTGGGGCTTCGGGAGGGCCGGAGCAGTTCTTC.

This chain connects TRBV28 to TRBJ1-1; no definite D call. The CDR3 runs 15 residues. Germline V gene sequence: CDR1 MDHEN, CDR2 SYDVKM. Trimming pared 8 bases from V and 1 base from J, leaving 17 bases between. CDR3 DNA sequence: TGTGCCAGCCAAATAACACCCGACCCGAACACTGAAGCTTTCTTT. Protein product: CASQITPDPNTEAFF. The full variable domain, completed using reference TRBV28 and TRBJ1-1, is DVKVTQSSRYLVKRTGEKVFLECVQDMDHENMFWYRQDPGLGLRLIYFSYDVKMKEKGDIPEGYSVSREKKERFSLILESASTNQTSMYLCASQITPDPNTEAFFGQGTRLTVV.

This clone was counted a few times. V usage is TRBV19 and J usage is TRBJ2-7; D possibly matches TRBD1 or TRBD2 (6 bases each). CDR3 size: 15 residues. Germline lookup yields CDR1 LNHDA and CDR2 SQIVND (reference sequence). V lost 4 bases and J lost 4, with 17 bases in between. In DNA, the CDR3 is TGTGCCAGTAGTAGGGGCGGCCCGGGGGCTTACGAGCAGTACTTC. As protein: CASSRGGPGAYEQYF. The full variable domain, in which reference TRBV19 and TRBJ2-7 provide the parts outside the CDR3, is DGGITQSPKYLFRKEGQNVTLSCEQNLNHDAMYWYRQDPGQGLRLIYYSQIVNDFQKGDIAEGYSVSREKKESFPLTVTSAQKNPTAFYLCASSRGGPGAYEQYFGPGTRLTVT.

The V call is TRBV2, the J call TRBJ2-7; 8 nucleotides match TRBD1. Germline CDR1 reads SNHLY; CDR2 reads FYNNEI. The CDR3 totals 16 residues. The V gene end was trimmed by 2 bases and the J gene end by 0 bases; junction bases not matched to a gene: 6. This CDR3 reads CASSEPAGGFSYEQYF. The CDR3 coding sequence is TGTGCCAGCAGTGAACCGGCAGGGGGCTTCTCCTACGAGCAGTACTTC.

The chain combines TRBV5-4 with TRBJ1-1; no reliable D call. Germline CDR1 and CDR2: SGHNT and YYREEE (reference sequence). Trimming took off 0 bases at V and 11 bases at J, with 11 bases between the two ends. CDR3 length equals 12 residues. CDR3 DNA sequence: TGTGCCAGCAGCTTGGCCGGCGAGCATGCTTTCTTT. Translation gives CASSLAGEHAFF.

The CDR3 nucleotides are TGTGCCAGCAGCCCTAGTCAAGGACTCCTCGAGCAGTACTTC. This translates into CASSPSQGLLEQYF. The chain is built from TRBV7-2 and TRBJ2-7; weak D call: TRBD2 (5 bases). V lost 5 bases to trimming and J lost 6 bases, with 17 bases between them. This CDR3 is built from 14 residues. Germline loops: CDR1 SGHTA, CDR2 FQGNSA. Full variable domain (outside the CDR3, taken from reference TRBV7-2 and TRBJ2-7): GAGVSQSPSNKVTEKGKDVELRCDPISGHTALYWYRQSLGQGLEFLIYFQGNSAPDKSGLPSDRFSAERTGGSVSTLTIQRTQQEDSAVYLCASSPSQGLLEQYFGPGTRLTVT.

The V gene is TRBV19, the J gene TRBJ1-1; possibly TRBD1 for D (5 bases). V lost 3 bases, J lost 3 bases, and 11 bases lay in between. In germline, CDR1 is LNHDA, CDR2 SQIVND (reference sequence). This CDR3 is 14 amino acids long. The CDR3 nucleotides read TGTGCCAGTAGTATGGGGGGGAGCCACACTGAAGCTTTCTTT. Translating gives CASSMGGSHTEAFF.

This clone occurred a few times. CDR3 nucleotide sequence: TGTGCCAGCAGCTCCAATTCACCCCTTAGGCCGGGCTTCTTT. This gives the protein CASSSNSPLRPGFF. V is TRBV7-9 and J is TRBJ1-1; D not resolved. Germline CDR1 is SEHNR and CDR2 is FQNEAQ (reference sequence). The CDR3 covers 14 residues. V lost 4 bases to trimming and J lost 14 bases, with 23 bases between them.

The CDR3 here is CASSSLGRSNEAFF. Written as DNA, the CDR3 is TGTGCCAGCAGCTCCCTGGGACGAAGTAATGAAGCTTTCTTT. The J gene is TRBJ1-1, the V gene TRBV5-5, with a tentative D call TRBD1 (5 bases). V lost 3 bases and J 7 bases, leaving 16 bases between the germline ends. This CDR3 has 14 residues. Germline CDR1 SGHKS, CDR2 YYEKEE (reference sequence).